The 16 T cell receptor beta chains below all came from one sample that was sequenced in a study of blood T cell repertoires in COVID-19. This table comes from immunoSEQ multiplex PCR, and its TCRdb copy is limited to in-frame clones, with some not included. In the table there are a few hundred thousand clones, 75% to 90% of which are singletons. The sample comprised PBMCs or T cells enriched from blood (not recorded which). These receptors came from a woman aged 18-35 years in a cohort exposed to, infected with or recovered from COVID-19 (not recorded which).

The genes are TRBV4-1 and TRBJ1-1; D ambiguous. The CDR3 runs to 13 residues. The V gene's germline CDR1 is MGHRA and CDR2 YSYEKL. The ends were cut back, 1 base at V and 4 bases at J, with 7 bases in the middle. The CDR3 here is CASSQARGTEAFF. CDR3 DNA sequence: TGCGCCAGCAGCCAAGCACGAGGCACTGAAGCTTTCTTT.

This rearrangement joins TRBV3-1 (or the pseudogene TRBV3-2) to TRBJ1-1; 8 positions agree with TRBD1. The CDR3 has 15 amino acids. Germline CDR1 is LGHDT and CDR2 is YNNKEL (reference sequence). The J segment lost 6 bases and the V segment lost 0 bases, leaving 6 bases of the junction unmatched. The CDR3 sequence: CASSQDQGARSEAFF. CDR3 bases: TGTGCCAGCAGCCAAGATCAGGGGGCGAGGTCTGAAGCTTTCTTT.

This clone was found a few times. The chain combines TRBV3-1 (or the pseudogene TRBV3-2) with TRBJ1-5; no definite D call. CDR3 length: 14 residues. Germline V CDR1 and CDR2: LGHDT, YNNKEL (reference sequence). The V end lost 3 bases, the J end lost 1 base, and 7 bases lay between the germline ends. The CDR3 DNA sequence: TGTGCCAGCAGCCACCGAGCGAGCAATCAGCCCCAGCATTTT. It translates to CASSHRASNQPQHF.

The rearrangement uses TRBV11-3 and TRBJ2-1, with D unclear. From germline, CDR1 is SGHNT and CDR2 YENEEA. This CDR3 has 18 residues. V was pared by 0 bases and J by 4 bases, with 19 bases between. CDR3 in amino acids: CASSLDNPREVWYNEQFF. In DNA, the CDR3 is TGTGCCAGCAGCTTAGATAATCCTAGAGAGGTGTGGTACAATGAGCAGTTCTTC.

CDR3 sequence reads: CASSLVIGGGGADTQYF. CDR3 DNA sequence: TGTGCCAGCAGCTTAGTCATTGGCGGGGGTGGTGCAGATACGCAGTATTTT. V and J are TRBV7-2 and TRBJ2-3; TRBD2 aligns across 7 bases. From germline, CDR1 is SGHTA and CDR2 FQGNSA. CDR3 size: 17 residues. V was pared by 1 base and J by 4 bases, with 11 bases of the junction left unmatched.

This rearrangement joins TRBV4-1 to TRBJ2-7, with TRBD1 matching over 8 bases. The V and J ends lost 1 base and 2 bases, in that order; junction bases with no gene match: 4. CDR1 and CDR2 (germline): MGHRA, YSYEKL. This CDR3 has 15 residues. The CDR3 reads CASSQGVQGAYEQYF. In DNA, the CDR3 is TGCGCCAGCAGCCAAGGTGTACAGGGGGCCTACGAGCAGTACTTC.

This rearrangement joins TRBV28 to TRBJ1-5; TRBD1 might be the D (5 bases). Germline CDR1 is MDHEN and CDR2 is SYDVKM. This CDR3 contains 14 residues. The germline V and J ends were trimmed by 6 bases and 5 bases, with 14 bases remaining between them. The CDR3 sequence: CASSLAGRDQPQHF. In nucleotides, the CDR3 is TGTGCCAGCAGCCTTGCAGGGAGGGATCAGCCCCAGCATTTT.

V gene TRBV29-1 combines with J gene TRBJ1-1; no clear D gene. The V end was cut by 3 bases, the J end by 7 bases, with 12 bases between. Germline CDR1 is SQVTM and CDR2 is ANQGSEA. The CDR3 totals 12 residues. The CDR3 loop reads CSVEGWRVEAFF. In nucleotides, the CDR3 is TGCAGCGTTGAGGGTTGGCGGGTTGAAGCTTTCTTT. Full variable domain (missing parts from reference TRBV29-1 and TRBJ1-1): SAVISQKPSRDICQRGTSLTIQCQVDSQVTMMFWYRQQPGQSLTLIATANQGSEATYESGFVIDKFPISRPNLTFSTLTVSNMSPEDSSIYLCSVEGWRVEAFFGQGTRLTVV.

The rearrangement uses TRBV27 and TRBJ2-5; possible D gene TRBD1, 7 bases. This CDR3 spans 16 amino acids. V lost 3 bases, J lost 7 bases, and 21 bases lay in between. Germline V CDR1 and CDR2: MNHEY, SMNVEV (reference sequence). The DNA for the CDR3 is TGTGCCAGCAGTTTTGGTCAGGGGGGACAAATAGGGACCCAGTACTTC. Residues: CASSFGQGGQIGTQYF.

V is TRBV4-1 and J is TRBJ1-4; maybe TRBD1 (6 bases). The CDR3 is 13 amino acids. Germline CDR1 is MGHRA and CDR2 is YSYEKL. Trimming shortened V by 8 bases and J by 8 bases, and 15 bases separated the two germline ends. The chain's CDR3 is CASSWTEGEKLFF. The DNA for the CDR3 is TGCGCCAGCTCGTGGACAGAAGGAGAAAAACTGTTTTTT.

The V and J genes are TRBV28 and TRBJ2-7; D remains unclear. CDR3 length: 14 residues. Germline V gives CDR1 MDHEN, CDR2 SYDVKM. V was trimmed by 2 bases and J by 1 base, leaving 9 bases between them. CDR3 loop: CASSLVYSSYEQYF. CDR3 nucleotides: TGTGCCAGCAGTTTAGTCTACAGTTCCTACGAGCAGTACTTC.

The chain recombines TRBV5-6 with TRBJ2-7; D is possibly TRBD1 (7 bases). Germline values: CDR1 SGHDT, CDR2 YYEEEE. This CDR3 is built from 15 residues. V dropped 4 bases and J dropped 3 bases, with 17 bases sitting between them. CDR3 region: CASSPFGGQYYEQYF. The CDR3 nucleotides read TGTGCCAGCAGCCCCTTCGGGGGACAGTACTACGAGCAGTACTTC.

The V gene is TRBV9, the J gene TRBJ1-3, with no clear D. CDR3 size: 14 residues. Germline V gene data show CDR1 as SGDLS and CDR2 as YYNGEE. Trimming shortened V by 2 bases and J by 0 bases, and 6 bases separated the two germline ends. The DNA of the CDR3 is TGTGCCAGCAGCGTGGCAGACTCTGGAAACACCATATATTTT. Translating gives CASSVADSGNTIYF.

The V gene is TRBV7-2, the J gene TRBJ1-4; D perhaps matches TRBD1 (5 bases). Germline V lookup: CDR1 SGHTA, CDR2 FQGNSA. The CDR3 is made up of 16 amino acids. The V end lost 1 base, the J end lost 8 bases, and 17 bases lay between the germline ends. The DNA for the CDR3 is TGTGCCAGCAGCTTAGAGTGGAGGGCAGGGAGGGAAAAACTGTTTTTT. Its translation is CASSLEWRAGREKLFF.

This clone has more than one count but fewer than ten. CDR3 amino acids: CASRSGGVPLHF. The CDR3 DNA is TGTGCCAGCAGGTCGGGGGGGGTACCCCTCCACTTT. The rearrangement joins TRBV6-4 to TRBJ1-6; TRBD1 is a possible D gene (5 bases). The ends were cut back, 6 bases at V and 12 bases at J, with 12 bases in the middle. CDR3 length: 12 residues. Germline V gives CDR1 MRHNA, CDR2 SNTAGT.

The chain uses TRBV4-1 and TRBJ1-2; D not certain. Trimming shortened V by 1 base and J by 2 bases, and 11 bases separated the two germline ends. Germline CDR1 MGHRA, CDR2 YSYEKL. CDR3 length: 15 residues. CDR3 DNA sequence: TGCGCCAGCAGCCAAGCGGGGAATGAAAACTATGGCTACACCTTC. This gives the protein CASSQAGNENYGYTF.